Listed below are T cell receptor beta chains from one sample, sequenced in a study of blood T cell repertoires in COVID-19. Generated by immunoSEQ multiplex PCR, the TCRdb table keeps only in-frame clones and is missing some. The data hold about 410,000 clones, with 80% to 90% observed a single time. The sequenced sample was peripheral blood. These receptors originate from a young woman with active or convalescent COVID-19. The CDR3 runs from the conserved cysteine through the conserved F or W. D genes are given only for firm matches. Some rows have no size entry. The others give once, few or many, or a class for an expanded clone.

TRBJ1-3 | NA | TRBV19 | NA | TGTGCCAGTAGTATAGCGTCCTGGGGCCGTCCTAACACCATATATTTT | CASSIASWGRPNTIYF
TRBJ1-2 | few | TRBV5-6 | NA | TGTGCCAGCAGCTTGGGATATGGGGCCAATGGCTACACCTTC | CASSLGYGANGYTF
TRBJ2-3 | NA | TRBV15 | TRBD2 | TGTGCCACCAGCCGCGAACTAGCGGGGGGGCCGGGCACAGATACGCAGTATTTT | CATSRELAGGPGTDTQYF
TRBJ2-1 | NA | TRBV4-1 | TRBD1 | TGCGCCAGCAGCCAAGGACGAGTCCGGGACAGGGAAAATGAGCAGTTCTTC | CASSQGRVRDRENEQFF
TRBJ1-1 | NA | TRBV7-6 | TRBD1 | TGTGCCAGCAGCCTCCTGGACAGGCCACAATCAGACGCTTTCTTT | CASSLLDRPQSDAFF
TRBJ1-1 | NA | TRBV4-1 | TRBD1 | TGCGCCAGCAGCCAAGGACAGGGGGCTTACTCTGAAGCTTTCTTT | CASSQGQGAYSEAFF
TRBJ2-7 | NA | TRBV5-1 | NA | TGCGCCAGCAGCTTGGTTGGCGGGTTCGAGCAGTACTTC | CASSLVGGFEQYF
TRBJ1-1 | NA | TRBV3-1/TRBV3-2 | NA | TGTGCCAGCAGCCACGAAGAGCGGAACACTGAAGCTTTCTTT | CASSHEERNTEAFF
TRBJ2-7 | once | TRBV11-2 | NA | TGTGCCAGCAGCTCCCTACAGGGACACTACGAGCAGTACTTC | CASSSLQGHYEQYF
TRBJ2-3 | NA | TRBV5-4 | TRBD2 | TGTGCCAGCAGCTTGCCGGGACTAGCGTTCACAGATACGCAGTATTTT | CASSLPGLAFTDTQYF
TRBJ1-1 | NA | TRBV27 | TRBD1 | TGTGCCAGCAGGGCGACAGGGGGAAACACTGAAGCTTTCTTT | CASRATGGNTEAFF
TRBJ2-2 | NA | TRBV18 | TRBD1 | TGTGCCAGCTCACCTGAAAGGGGGCTTGTCGGGGAGCTGTTTTTT | CASSPERGLVGELFF
TRBJ1-2 | NA | TRBV18 | TRBD1 | TGTGCCAGCTCACCACTACAGGGGGCTTCTGGCTACACCTTC | CASSPLQGASGYTF
TRBJ1-3 | once | TRBV25-1 | NA | TGTGCCAGCAGTGATCGGGACTACTCTGGAAACACCATATATTTT | CASSDRDYSGNTIYF